Listed here is a single T cell receptor (beta chain). What it binds is unknown. The V end was cut by 8 bases, the J end by 0 bases, with 7 bases between. Germline V gene lookup returns CDR1 MDHEN and CDR2 SYDVKM. The CDR3 has 12 amino acids. This record comes from a study of PD-1 blockade in mismatch repair-deficient tumors. Overall study: Patients had 12 mismatch repair-deficient cancer types and were previously treated and progressing. Study-level results: Tumor-resident clones, often undetectable pretreatment in blood, expanded then contracted after pembrolizumab.

All patients were mismatch repair deficient, assessed by either PCR or immunohistochemistry. TCRs were sequenced from a few patients responding to pembrolizumab. Clones were sequenced by immunoSEQ multiplex PCR, and TCRdb holds only the in-frame ones, with some missing. The sample has around 23,000 clones; 75% to 85% are singletons. The source material was peripheral blood, sampled 12 weeks after starting pembrolizumab. This clonotype was obtained from an adult with mismatch repair-deficient cancer. This chain connects TRBV28 to TRBJ2-5, with D perhaps being TRBD1 or TRBD2 (5 bases each). Here the CDR3 reads CASRGYQETQYF. CDR3 DNA: TGTGCCAGCCGGGGCTACCAAGAGACCCAGTACTTC.